This TCR beta chain was profiled in a study of long-term antiretroviral therapy in people with HIV. Study results and limitations: When set beside controls, HIV repertoires had CDR3 length ranges that were narrower.

The sample holds one count of this clone. Its target is unknown. The immunoSEQ assay was v3.0, run at survey level. A target of roughly 35,000-50,000 T-cell genomes per sample was set for sequencing. Profiled with immunoSEQ multiplex PCR; TCRdb holds only in-frame clones, not every one. Among under 45,000 clones, roughly 80% were seen once, and the ten largest hold less than 6%. Trimming left V 3 bases short and J 1 base short, with 4 bases between. Germline-derived CDR1 and CDR2 are GTSNPN and SVGIG (reference sequence). The CDR3 is made up of 11 amino acids. The TCR sequence derives from a man aged 25 to 45 with HIV. The sample in question was unsorted PBMCs, obtained 3.4 years after starting antiretroviral therapy. The V gene is TRBV30, the J gene TRBJ2-7; D call uncertain. For the CDR3, the DNA is TGTGCCTGGAGCAATTCCTACGAGCAGTACTTC. Translated: CAWSNSYEQYF.